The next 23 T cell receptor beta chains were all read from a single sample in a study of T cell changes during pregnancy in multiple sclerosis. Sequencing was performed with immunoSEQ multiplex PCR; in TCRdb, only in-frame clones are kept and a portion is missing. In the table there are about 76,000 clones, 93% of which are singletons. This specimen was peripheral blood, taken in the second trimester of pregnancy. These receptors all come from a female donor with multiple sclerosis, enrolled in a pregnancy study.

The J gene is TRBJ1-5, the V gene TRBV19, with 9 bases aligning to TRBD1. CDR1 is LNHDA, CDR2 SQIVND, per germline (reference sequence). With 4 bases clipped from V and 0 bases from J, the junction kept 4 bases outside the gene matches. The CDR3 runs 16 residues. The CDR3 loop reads CASSTWTGDSNQPQHF. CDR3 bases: TGTGCCAGTAGTACCTGGACAGGGGATAGCAATCAGCCCCAGCATTTT. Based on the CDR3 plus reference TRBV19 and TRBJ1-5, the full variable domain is DGGITQSPKYLFRKEGQNVTLSCEQNLNHDAMYWYRQDPGQGLRLIYYSQIVNDFQKGDIAEGYSVSREKKESFPLTVTSAQKNPTAFYLCASSTWTGDSNQPQHFGDGTRLSIL.

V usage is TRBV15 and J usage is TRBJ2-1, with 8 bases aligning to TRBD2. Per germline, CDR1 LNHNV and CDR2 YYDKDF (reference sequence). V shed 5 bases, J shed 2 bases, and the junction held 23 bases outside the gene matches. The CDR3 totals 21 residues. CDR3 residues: CATSVLPIAGKKIGPYNEQFF. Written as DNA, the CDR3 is TGTGCCACCAGCGTGCTACCTATAGCGGGAAAAAAGATCGGGCCCTACAATGAGCAGTTCTTC. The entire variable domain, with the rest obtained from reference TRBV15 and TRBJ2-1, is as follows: DAMVIQNPRYQVTQFGKPVTLSCSQTLNHNVMYWYQQKSSQAPKLLFHYYDKDFNNEADTPDNFQSRRPNTSFCFLDIRSPGLGDTAMYLCATSVLPIAGKKIGPYNEQFFGPGTRLTVL.

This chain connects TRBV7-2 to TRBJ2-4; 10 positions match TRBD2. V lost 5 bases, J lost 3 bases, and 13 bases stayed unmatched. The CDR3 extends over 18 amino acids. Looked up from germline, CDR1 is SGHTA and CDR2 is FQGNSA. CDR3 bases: TGTGCCAGCAGCCGTGGACTAGCGGACAATTTGATCAAAAACATTCAGTACTTC. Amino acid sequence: CASSRGLADNLIKNIQYF.

The CDR3 DNA is TGTGCCAGCAACTTTGGACAGACCTCCTACGAGCAGTACTTC. Translating gives CASNFGQTSYEQYF. The rearrangement uses TRBV11-2 and TRBJ2-7; weak D call: TRBD1 (6 bases). The CDR3 spans 14 residues. Germline V gene sequence: CDR1 SGHAT, CDR2 FQNNGV. Trimming removed 7 bases at V and 0 bases at J, with 13 bases between.

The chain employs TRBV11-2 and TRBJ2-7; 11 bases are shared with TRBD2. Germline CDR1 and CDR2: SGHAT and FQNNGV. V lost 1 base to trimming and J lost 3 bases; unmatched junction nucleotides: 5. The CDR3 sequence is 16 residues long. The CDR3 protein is CASSLASGGPDYEQYF. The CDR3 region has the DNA TGTGCCAGCAGCTTAGCTAGCGGGGGGCCCGACTACGAGCAGTACTTC.

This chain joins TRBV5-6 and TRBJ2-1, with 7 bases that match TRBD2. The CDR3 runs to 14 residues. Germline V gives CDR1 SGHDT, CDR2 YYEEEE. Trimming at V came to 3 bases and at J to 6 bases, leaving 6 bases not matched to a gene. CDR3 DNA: TGTGCCAGCAGCTATGGGACTACCTCCAATGAGCAGTTCTTC. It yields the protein CASSYGTTSNEQFF.

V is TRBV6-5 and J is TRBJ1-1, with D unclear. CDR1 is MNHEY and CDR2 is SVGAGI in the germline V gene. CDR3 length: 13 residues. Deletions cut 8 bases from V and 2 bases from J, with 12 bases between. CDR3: CASRLGKNTEAFF. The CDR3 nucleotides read TGTGCCAGCCGTCTAGGAAAAAACACTGAAGCTTTCTTT.

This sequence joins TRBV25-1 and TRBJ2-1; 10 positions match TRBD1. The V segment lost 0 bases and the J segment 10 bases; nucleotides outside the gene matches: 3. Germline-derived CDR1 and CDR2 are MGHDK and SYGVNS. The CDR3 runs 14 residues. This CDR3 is CASSEYGTGVEQFF. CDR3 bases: TGTGCCAGCAGTGAATACGGGACAGGGGTAGAGCAGTTCTTC. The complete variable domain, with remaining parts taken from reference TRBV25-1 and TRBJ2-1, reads EADIYQTPRYLVIGTGKKITLECSQTMGHDKMYWYQQDPGMELHLIHYSYGVNSTEKGDLSSESTVSRIRTEHFPLTLESARPSHTSQYLCASSEYGTGVEQFFGPGTRLTVL.

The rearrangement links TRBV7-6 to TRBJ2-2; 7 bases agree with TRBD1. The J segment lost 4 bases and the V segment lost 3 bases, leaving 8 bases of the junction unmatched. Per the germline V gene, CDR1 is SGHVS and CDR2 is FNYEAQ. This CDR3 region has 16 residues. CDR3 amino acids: CASSFPQDRTTGELFF. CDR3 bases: TGTGCCAGCAGCTTCCCTCAGGACAGGACCACCGGGGAGCTGTTTTTT.

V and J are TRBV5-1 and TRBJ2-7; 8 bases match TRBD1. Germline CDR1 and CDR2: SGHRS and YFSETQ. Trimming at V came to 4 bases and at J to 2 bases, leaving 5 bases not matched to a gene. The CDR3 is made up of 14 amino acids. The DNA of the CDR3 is TGCGCCAGCAGCCTGACAGGGGCTACCTACGAGCAGTACTTC. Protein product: CASSLTGATYEQYF.

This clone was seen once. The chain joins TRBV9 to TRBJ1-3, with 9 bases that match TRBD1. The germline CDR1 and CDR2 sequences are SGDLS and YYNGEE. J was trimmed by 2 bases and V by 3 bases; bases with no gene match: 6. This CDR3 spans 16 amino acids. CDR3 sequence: CASSGDRGNPGNTIYF. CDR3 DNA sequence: TGTGCCAGCAGCGGAGACAGGGGGAACCCTGGAAACACCATATATTTT.

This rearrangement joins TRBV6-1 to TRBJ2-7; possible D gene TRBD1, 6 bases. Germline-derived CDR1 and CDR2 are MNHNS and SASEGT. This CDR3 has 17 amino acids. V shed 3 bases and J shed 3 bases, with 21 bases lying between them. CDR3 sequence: CASSDLLRGQRGYEQYF. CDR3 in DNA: TGTGCCAGCAGTGACCTCCTTAGGGGACAAAGAGGCTACGAGCAGTACTTC.

The CDR3 nucleotides read TGCGCCAGCCGATACGTTACAGGGGCCGGCATGAACACTGAAGCTTTCTTT. Translated, it gives CASRYVTGAGMNTEAFF. V is TRBV5-1 and J is TRBJ1-1, with 7 bases identical to TRBD1. The CDR3 is 17 residues long. Germline CDR1 reads SGHRS; CDR2 reads YFSETQ. Germline trimming cut 7 bases from V and 0 bases from J; bases unmatched to any gene: 15.

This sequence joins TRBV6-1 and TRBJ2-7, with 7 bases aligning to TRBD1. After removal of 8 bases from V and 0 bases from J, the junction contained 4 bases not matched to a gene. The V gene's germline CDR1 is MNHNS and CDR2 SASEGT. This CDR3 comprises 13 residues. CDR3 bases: TGTGCCAGCGGCCGGACAGGCTCCTACGAGCAGTACTTC. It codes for CASGRTGSYEQYF.

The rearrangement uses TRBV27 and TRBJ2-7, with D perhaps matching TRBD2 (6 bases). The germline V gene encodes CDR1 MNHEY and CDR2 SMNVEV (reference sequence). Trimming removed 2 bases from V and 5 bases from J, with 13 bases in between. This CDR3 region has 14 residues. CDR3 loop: CASSLGQGGNEQYF. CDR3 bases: TGTGCCAGCAGTTTAGGGCAGGGAGGTAACGAGCAGTACTTC.

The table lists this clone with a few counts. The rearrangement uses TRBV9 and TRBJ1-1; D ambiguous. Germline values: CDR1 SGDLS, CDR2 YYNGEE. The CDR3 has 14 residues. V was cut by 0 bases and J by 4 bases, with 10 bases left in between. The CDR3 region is CASSVADSGTEAFF. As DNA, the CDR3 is TGTGCCAGCAGCGTAGCTGATTCGGGCACTGAAGCTTTCTTT. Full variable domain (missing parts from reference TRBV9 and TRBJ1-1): DSGVTQTPKHLITATGQRVTLRCSPRSGDLSVYWYQQSLDQGLQFLIQYYNGEERAKGNILERFSAQQFPDLHSELNLSSLELGDSALYFCASSVADSGTEAFFGQGTRLTVV.

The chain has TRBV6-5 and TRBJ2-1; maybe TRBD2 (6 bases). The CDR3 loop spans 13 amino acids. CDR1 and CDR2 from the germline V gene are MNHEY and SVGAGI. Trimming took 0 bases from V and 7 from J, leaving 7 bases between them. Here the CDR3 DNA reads TGTGCCAGCAGTTACTCGGAGGGAAATGAGCAGTTCTTC. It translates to CASSYSEGNEQFF.

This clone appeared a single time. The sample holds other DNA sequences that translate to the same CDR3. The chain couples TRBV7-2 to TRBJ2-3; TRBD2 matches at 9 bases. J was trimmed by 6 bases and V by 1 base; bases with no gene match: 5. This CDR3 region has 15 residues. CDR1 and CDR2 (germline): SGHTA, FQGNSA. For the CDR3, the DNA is TGTGCCAGCAGCTTAGTTGCGGGGGGGTCGGATACGCAGTATTTT. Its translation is CASSLVAGGSDTQYF. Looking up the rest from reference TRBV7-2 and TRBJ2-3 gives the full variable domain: GAGVSQSPSNKVTEKGKDVELRCDPISGHTALYWYRQSLGQGLEFLIYFQGNSAPDKSGLPSDRFSAERTGGSVSTLTIQRTQQEDSAVYLCASSLVAGGSDTQYFGPGTRLTVL.

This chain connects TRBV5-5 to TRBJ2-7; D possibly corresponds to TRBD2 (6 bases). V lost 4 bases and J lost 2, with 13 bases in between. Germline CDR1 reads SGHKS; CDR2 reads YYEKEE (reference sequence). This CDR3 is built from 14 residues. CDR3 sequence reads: CASSRPGGTYEQYF. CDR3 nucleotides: TGTGCCAGCAGCCGCCCCGGGGGAACCTACGAGCAGTACTTC.

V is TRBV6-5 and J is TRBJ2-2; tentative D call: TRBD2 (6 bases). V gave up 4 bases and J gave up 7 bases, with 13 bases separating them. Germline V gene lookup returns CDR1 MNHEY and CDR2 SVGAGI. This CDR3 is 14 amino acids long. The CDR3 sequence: CASSWGVVIGELFF. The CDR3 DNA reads TGTGCCAGCAGTTGGGGGGTCGTTATCGGGGAGCTGTTTTTT.

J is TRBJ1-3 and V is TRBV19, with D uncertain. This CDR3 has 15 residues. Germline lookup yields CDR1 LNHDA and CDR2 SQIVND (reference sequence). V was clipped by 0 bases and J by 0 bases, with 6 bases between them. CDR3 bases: TGTGCCAGTAGTATAGACAGGAACTCTGGAAACACCATATATTTT. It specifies CASSIDRNSGNTIYF.

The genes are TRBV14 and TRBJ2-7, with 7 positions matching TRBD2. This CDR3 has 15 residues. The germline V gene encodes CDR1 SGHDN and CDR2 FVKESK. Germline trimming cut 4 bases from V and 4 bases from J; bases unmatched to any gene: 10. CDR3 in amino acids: CASSPSGLPFYEQYF. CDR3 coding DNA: TGTGCCAGCAGCCCCTCGGGACTACCTTTTTACGAGCAGTACTTC.

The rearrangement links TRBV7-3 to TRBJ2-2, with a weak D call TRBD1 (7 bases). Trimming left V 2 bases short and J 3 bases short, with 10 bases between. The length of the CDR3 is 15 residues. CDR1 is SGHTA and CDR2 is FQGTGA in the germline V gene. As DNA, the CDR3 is TGTGCCAGCAGCTTAGCAGGGGGGTACACCGGGGAGCTGTTTTTT. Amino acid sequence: CASSLAGGYTGELFF.